The sequence of this TCR beta chain was determined in a study of siplizumab effects on memory and regulatory T cells. Study-level points and caveats: A small minority of alloreactive clones were mapped to unstimulated subsets.

Data came from immunoSEQ multiplex PCR; TCRdb stores just in-frame clones and leaves some out. The sample has 15,000 to 20,000 clones; roughly 51% are singletons. Concerning this clone: Its specificity is unknown.

The mixed lymphocyte reaction cells were held in coculture (37°C) for 5 to 6 days. The CDR3 is made up of 13 amino acids. V was shortened by 1 base and J by 5 bases, with 8 bases between the two germline ends. Germline CDR1 is SNHLY and CDR2 is FYNNEI. Sequences were obtained from CFSE-low (dividing) CD4+ T cells sorted from an allogeneic mixed lymphocyte reaction. This clonotype originated in a human donor in good health; the cells came from an allogeneic mixed lymphocyte reaction. The rearrangement joins TRBV2 to TRBJ2-5, with D uncertain. CDR3 sequence: CASSEDLLETQYF. The CDR3, as DNA: TGTGCCAGCAGTGAAGATCTGCTTGAGACCCAGTACTTC.